The T cell receptor beta chain described here comes from a study of T cell responses to AZD1222 COVID-19 vaccine. Regarding the study as a whole: The number of AZD1222 recipients seropositive at baseline was only five to seven.

Some clones are missing from TCRdb's copy, which holds only in-frame ones; the method was immunoSEQ multiplex PCR. The data hold under 110,000 clones, with 86% observed a single time. On this clone: Its antigen is as yet unknown.

Germline-derived CDR1 and CDR2 are SGHDN and FVKESK. V lost 4 bases to trimming and J lost 0 bases; unmatched junction nucleotides: 11. The CDR3 is 17 amino acids. The J gene is TRBJ1-2, the V gene TRBV14; TRBD1 aligns across 7 bases. The specimen was peripheral blood, collected on day 0 of AZD1222 vaccination. This receptor was obtained from an adult in good health. CDR3 sequence: CASSRRDRNHPNYGYTF. CDR3 DNA: TGTGCCAGCAGCCGTAGGGACAGAAACCACCCTAACTATGGCTACACCTTC.